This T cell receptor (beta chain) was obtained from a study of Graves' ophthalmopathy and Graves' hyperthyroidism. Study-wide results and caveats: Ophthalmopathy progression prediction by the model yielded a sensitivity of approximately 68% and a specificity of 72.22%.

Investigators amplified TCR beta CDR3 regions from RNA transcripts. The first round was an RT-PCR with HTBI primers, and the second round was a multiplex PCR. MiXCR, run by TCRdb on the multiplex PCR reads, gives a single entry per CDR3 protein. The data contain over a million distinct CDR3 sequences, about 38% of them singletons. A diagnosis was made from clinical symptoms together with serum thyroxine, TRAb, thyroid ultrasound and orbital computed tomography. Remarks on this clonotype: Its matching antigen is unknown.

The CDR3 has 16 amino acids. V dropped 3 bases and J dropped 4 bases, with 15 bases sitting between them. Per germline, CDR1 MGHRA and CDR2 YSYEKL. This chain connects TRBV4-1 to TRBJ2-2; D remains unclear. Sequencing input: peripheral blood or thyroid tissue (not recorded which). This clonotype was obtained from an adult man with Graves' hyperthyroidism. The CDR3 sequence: CASSQGLGETTGELFF. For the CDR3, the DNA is TGCGCCAGCAGCCAGGGCCTCGGCGAAACCACCGGGGAGCTGTTTTTT.